This T cell receptor (beta chain) was found in a study of cytomegalovirus exposure and HLA in healthy donors. In the PCR, 60 Vbeta and 13 Jbeta primers were used. Some clones are missing from TCRdb's copy, which holds only in-frame ones; the method was immunoSEQ multiplex PCR. The listing contains 220,000 or so clones. V lost 8 bases to trimming and J lost 6 bases; unmatched junction nucleotides: 3. The CDR3 extends over 13 amino acids. Germline V gene data show CDR1 as MGHDK and CDR2 as SYGVNS. The source material was PBMCs. The sequence came from a girl aged 2 to 10 in good health and CMV-seropositive. This chain uses TRBV25-1 with TRBJ2-7, with 14 bases matching TRBD2. Here the CDR3 reads CASGGLAGAEQYF. In DNA, the CDR3 is TGTGCCAGCGGGGGACTAGCGGGAGCCGAGCAGTACTTC.